A selection of T cell receptor beta chains follows, all from one sample in a study of PD-1 blockade in classical Hodgkin lymphoma. Assay used: immunoSEQ multiplex PCR; TCRdb lists only in-frame clones, some missing. The sample lists under 40,000 clones; 81% were seen once. Material: peripheral blood mononuclear cells (PBMCs), obtained before the fourth cycle of nivolumab. These receptors were obtained from a human donor with classical Hodgkin lymphoma. Each CDR3 is given with its conserved first and last residue. D genes are given only for firm matches. Size values are once, few and many counts, or a class for expanded clones, and some rows have none.

>once|TRBJ2-1|TRBV5-4|.
TGTGCCAGCAGTCCTGACACCTACAATGAGCAGTTCTTC
CASSPDTYNEQFF
>.|TRBJ2-2|TRBV27|TRBD2
TGTGCCAGCGGTGTGGCGGGGGGATTCACCGGGGAGCTGTTTTTT
CASGVAGGFTGELFF
>.|TRBJ1-2|TRBV4-1|.
TGCGCCAGCAGCCATCAGGGGTTGGGCTATGGCTACACCTTC
CASSHQGLGYGYTF
>once|TRBJ2-2|TRBV27|TRBD2
TGTGCCAGCAGTCACCCTAGCGGGAGTTTGACCGGGGAGCTGTTTTTT
CASSHPSGSLTGELFF
>.|TRBJ2-7|TRBV27|TRBD2
TGTGCCAGCAGGTCTAGCGGGAGAGCCTACGAGCAGTACTTC
CASRSSGRAYEQYF
>.|TRBJ1-2|TRBV9|.
TGTGCCAGCAGTTTGGGAGGCAGGGGCTACACCTTC
CASSLGGRGYTF
>.|TRBJ1-2|TRBV11-2|.
TGTGCCAGCAGCTTAGGCACCGGCATACACTATGGCTACACCTTC
CASSLGTGIHYGYTF
>.|TRBJ1-5|TRBV18|TRBD1
TGTGCCAGCTCGCCGGGACAGGCTAGCAATCAGCCCCAGCATTTT
CASSPGQASNQPQHF
>.|TRBJ1-5|TRBV19|.
TGTGCCAGTAGCACTAGCGCTATCGTTAATCAGCCCCAGCATTTT
CASSTSAIVNQPQHF
>.|TRBJ1-1|TRBV18|.
TGTGCCAGCTCAATGATAAGGGCGAACACTGAAGCTTTCTTT
CASSMIRANTEAFF
>.|TRBJ2-3|TRBV9|.
TGTGCCAGCAGCCCGGGACTCAGCACAGATACGCAGTATTTT
CASSPGLSTDTQYF
>medium-sized|TRBJ1-2|TRBV4-3|.
TGCGCCAGCAGCCAAGATCGGGTAACACTCCATGGCTACACCTTC
CASSQDRVTLHGYTF
>large|TRBJ2-1|TRBV4-1|.
TGCGCCAGCAGCCAGGAATCAAGGGGCTATGAGCAGTTCTTC
CASSQESRGYEQFF
>.|TRBJ2-1|TRBV28|.
TGTGCCAGCAGAGGGATGACTAGTGGCGGTTACAATGAGCAGTTCTTC
CASRGMTSGGYNEQFF
>.|TRBJ1-4|TRBV12-5|TRBD1
TGTGCTAGTGGTTTCCCAGGGGGCGGGTTTGAAAAACTGTTTTTT
CASGFPGGGFEKLFF
>.|TRBJ2-3|TRBV13|.
TGTGCCAGCAGCTTCCAGTTTTCCGGTACGCAGTATTTT
CASSFQFSGTQYF
>.|TRBJ1-5|TRBV2|TRBD1
TGTGCCAGCAGTCCCCGGGGACAGATCAATCAGCCCCAGCATTTT
CASSPRGQINQPQHF
>.|TRBJ2-7|TRBV5-1|TRBD1
TGCGCCAGCAGCCACTGGTCGGACAGGCCTCTTGCCTACGAGCAGTACTTC
CASSHWSDRPLAYEQYF
>.|TRBJ2-7|TRBV7-2|.
TGTGCCAGCAGCTTTGGGGGCCCCTACGAGCAGTACTTC
CASSFGGPYEQYF
>.|TRBJ1-1|TRBV19|.
TGTGCCAGTAAGGGCAGGTTGAACACTGAAGCTTTCTTT
CASKGRLNTEAFF
>.|TRBJ2-5|TRBV6-6|.
TGTGCCAGCAGTTACTCGACGGGCGCGACCCAGTACTTC
CASSYSTGATQYF
>.|TRBJ2-7|TRBV27|TRBD2
TGTGCCAGCAGTTTATCGGGCGTGTGGGAGGGTACCGACTCCTACGAGCAGTACTTC
CASSLSGVWEGTDSYEQYF
>.|TRBJ1-3|TRBV11-3|.
TGTGCCAGCAGCCCGACGGGGAACACCATATATTTT
CASSPTGNTIYF